A selection of T cell receptor beta chains follows, all from one sample in a study of beta chain features in type 1 diabetes. Profiling relied on immunoSEQ multiplex PCR, and the TCRdb table lists in-frame clones only, not all of them. This sample has hundreds of thousands of clones; roughly 13% occur once, and the top ten carry approximately 0.022%. The sequenced material came from naive CD4+ T cells from blood. The receptors derive from a man aged 18 to 29 with type 1 diabetes. Each CDR3 is given with its conserved first and last residue. The order of the fields is D gene, V gene, clone size, CDR3 length, J gene, CDR3 DNA, CDR3 protein. A D gene is named only where the DNA matches it firmly. Expanded clones get a size class; other rows say once, few or many, or leave the size out.

>NA|TRBV5-4|few|14|TRBJ1-4
TGTGCCAGCAGATTCTGGGGCAGCAATGAAAAACTGTTTTTT
CASRFWGSNEKLFF
>NA|TRBV30|NA|13|TRBJ1-6
TGTGCCTTCCAGTTGATGGGGAATTCACCCCTCCACTTT
CAFQLMGNSPLHF
>NA|TRBV5-1|NA|15|TRBJ1-4
TGCGCCAGCAGCCAAATGACAGGCTCTAATGAAAAACTGTTTTTT
CASSQMTGSNEKLFF
>NA|TRBV6-5|NA|15|TRBJ2-1
TGTGCCAGCTCAAGGGGGGGAGGCTACTACAATGAGCAGTTCTTC
CASSRGGGYYNEQFF
>NA|TRBV14|NA|13|TRBJ2-3
TGTGCCAGCAGCCAAGAATGGGTGGATACGCAGTATTTT
CASSQEWVDTQYF
>TRBD2|TRBV30|NA|15|TRBJ2-5
TGTGCCTGGGGACTAGCGGGGGGTGAGTGGGAGACCCAGTACTTC
CAWGLAGGEWETQYF
>NA|TRBV10-3|few|13|TRBJ1-5
TGTGCCATCAGGCAGGGCCTCAATCAGCCCCAGCATTTT
CAIRQGLNQPQHF
>NA|TRBV30|few|12|TRBJ2-3
TGTGCCTGGAGTGACGCGTCAGATACGCAGTATTTT
CAWSDASDTQYF
>NA|TRBV7-9|NA|15|TRBJ2-1
TGTGCCAGCAGCTCCTCCGGGGTAACCTACAATGAGCAGTTCTTC
CASSSSGVTYNEQFF
>NA|TRBV2|few|14|TRBJ2-2
TGTGCCAGCAGGGGAACCGTCTCCACCGGGGAGCTGTTTTTT
CASRGTVSTGELFF
>TRBD1|TRBV7-8|NA|14|TRBJ2-7
TGTGCCAGCAGCTTGGACAGGGGGGGAACCGAGCAGTACTTC
CASSLDRGGTEQYF
>TRBD1|TRBV14|NA|14|TRBJ2-7
TGTGCCAGCAGCTTCGGGACAGGGGTGAAATGGCAGTACTTC
CASSFGTGVKWQYF
>NA|TRBV19|few|15|TRBJ1-5
TGTGCCAGTAGTATGGTGGCAGGGGTAGATCAGCCCCAGCATTTT
CASSMVAGVDQPQHF
>NA|TRBV25-1|few|16|TRBJ1-4
TGTGCCAGCGCCCGAACGTCCCCGGCGGCTAATGAAAAACTGTTTTTT
CASARTSPAANEKLFF
>NA|TRBV6-1|NA|14|TRBJ1-5
TGTGCCAGCAGTGAGACCCCAGCCAATCAGCCCCAGCATTTT
CASSETPANQPQHF
>NA|TRBV10-1|NA|13|TRBJ2-3
TGCGCCAGCAGACCGGGAGCAACGCTTACGCAGTATTTT
CASRPGATLTQYF
>NA|TRBV29-1|NA|12|TRBJ2-1
TGCAGCGTTGAAGGCTGGTACAATGAGCAGTTCTTC
CSVEGWYNEQFF
>NA|TRBV7-2|NA|14|TRBJ1-2
TGTGCCAGCAGCTTAGACAGGGCTAACTATGGCTACACCTTC
CASSLDRANYGYTF
>NA|TRBV5-1|few|14|TRBJ2-1
TGCGCCAGCAGCTTGGGTAACTCCTACAATGAGCAGTTCTTC
CASSLGNSYNEQFF
>NA|TRBV10-1|NA|14|TRBJ1-1
TGCGCCAGCAGTCAGGATCAGGTCGGGGCTGAAGCTTTCTTT
CASSQDQVGAEAFF
>NA|TRBV11-1|once|17|TRBJ1-2
TGTGCCAGCAGCTCCCTCAACCGGGACGCGGAAGGAGGAGGCTACACCTTC
CASSSLNRDAEGGGYTF
>NA|TRBV2|NA|13|TRBJ1-5
TGTGCCAGCAATGAGGCAGGGGCCCAGCCCCAGCATTTT
CASNEAGAQPQHF